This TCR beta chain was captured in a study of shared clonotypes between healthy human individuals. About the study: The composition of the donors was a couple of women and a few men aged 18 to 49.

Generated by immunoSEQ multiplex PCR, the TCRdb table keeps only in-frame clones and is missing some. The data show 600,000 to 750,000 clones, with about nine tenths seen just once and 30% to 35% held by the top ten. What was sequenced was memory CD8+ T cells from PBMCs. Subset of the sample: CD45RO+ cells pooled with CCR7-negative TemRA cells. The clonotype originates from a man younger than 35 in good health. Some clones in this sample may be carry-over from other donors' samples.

CDR3 loop: CASSTKLQGSEQYF. CDR3 DNA sequence: TGTGCCAGCAGTACCAAATTACAGGGGTCCGAGCAGTACTTC. The chain uses TRBV6-5 and TRBJ2-7, with 7 bases fitting TRBD1. Germline loops: CDR1 MNHEY, CDR2 SVGAGI. The CDR3 covers 14 residues. The junction had 10 bases not matched to a gene; V was cut back by 5 bases and J by 6 bases.